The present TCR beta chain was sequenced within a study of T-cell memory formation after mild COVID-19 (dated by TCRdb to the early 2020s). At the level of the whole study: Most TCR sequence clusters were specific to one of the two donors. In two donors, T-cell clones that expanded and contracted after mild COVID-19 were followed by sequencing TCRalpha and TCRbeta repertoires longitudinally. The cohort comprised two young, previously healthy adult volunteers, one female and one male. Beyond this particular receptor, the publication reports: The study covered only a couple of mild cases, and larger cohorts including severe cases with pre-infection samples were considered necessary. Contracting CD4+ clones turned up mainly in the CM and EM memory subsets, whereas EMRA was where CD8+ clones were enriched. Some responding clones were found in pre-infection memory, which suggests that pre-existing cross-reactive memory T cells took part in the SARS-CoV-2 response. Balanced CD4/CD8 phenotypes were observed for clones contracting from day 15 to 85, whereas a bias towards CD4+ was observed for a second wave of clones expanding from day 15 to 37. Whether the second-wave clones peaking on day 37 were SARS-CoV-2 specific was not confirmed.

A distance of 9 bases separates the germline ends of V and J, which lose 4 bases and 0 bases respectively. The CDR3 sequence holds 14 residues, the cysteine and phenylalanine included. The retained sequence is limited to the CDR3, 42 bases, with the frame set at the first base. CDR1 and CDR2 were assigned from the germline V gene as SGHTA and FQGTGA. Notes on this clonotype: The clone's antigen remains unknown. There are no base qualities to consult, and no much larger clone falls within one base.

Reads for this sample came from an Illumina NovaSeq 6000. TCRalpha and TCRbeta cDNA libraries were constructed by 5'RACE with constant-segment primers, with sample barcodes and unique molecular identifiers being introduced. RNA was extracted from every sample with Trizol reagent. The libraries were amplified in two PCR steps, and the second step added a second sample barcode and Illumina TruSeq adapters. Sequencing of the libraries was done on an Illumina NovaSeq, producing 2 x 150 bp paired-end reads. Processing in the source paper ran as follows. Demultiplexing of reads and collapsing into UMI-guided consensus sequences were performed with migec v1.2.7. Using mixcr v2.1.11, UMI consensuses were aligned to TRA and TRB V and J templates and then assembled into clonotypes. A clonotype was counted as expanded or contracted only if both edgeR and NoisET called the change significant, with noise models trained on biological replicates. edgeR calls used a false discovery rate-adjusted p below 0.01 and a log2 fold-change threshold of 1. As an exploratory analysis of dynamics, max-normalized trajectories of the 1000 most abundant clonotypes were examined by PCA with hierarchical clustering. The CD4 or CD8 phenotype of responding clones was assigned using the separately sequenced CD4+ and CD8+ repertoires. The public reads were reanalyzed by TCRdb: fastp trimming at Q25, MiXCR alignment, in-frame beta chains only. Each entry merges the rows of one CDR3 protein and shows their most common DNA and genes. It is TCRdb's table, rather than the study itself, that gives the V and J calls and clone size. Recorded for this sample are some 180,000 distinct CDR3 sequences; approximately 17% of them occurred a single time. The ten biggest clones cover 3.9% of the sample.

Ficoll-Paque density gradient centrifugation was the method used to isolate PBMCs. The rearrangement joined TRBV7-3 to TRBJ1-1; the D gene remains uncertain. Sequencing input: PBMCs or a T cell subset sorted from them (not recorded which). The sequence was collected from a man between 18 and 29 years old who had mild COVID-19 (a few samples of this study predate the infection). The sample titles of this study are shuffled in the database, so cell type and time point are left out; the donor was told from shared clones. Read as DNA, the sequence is TGTGCCAGCAGCTCTAGTTGGTTGAACACTGAAGCTTTCTTT. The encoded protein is CASSSSWLNTEAFF.